The TCR beta chain under discussion was sequenced for a study of shared clonotypes between healthy human individuals. TCRdb's table, derived via immunoSEQ multiplex PCR, lists solely in-frame clones and lacks some. The sample carries hundreds of thousands of clones, around four fifths recorded once. The CDR3 sequence is 11 residues long. V dropped 9 bases and J dropped 2 bases, with 8 bases sitting between them. The germline V gene has CDR1 LNHDA and CDR2 SQIVND (reference sequence). This receptor was taken from a woman in her thirties in good health. The sample was memory CD4+ T cells sorted from blood. Sample subset: CD45RA-negative fraction. The chain has TRBV19 and TRBJ2-7; D is unresolved. The CDR3 nucleotides read TGTGCCAGCGCGTCACCCTACGAGCAGTACTTC. Encoded protein: CASASPYEQYF.